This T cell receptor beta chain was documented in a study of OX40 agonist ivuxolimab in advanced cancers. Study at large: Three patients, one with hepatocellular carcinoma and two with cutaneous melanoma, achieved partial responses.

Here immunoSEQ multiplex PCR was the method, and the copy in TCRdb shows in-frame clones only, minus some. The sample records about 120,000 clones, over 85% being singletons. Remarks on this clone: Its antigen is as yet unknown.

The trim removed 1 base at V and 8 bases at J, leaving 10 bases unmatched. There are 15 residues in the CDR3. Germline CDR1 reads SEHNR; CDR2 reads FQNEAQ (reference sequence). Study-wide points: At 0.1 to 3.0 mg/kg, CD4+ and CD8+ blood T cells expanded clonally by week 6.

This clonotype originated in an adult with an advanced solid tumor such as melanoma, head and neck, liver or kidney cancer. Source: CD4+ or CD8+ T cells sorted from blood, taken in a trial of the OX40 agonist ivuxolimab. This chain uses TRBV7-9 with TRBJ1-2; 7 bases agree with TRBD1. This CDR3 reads CASSLVVGGERGYTF. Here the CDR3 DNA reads TGTGCCAGCAGCTTAGTGGTAGGGGGCGAGAGAGGCTACACCTTC.